The next 28 T cell receptor beta chains were all read from a single sample in a study of T cell clonotyping in hematopoietic cell transplantation (dated by TCRdb to about 2021). Library generation was performed with the immunoSEQ multiplex PCR assay. TCRdb obtained this table from immuneACCESS and retained in-frame rearrangements with V and J assigned. These tables miss some clones; where compared with another copy, unresolved V genes account for less than half of the shortfall, and the remainder is unexplained. The table for this sample lists about 9,400 clones; 75% to 80% of them were counted only once. The biggest ten clones account for over 15% of the sample. Read against the paper, the sample's time point label means: 180 days after allo-HCT. This material consisted of PBMCs, taken 180 days after allogeneic stem cell transplant. Receptors originate from a male patient aged 35 to 55 who had an allogeneic stem cell transplant from a related donor, so the T cells may come from the graft donor. Some clones in this sample may be carry-over from other donors' samples.

The chain recombines TRBV28 with TRBJ1-3, with a tentative D call TRBD1 (6 bases). V lost 6 bases and J lost 4, with 16 bases in between. The CDR3 loop spans 15 amino acids. Germline CDR1 and CDR2: MDHEN and SYDVKM. DNA of the CDR3: TGTGCCAGCAGCCGAACCGGGACACTGGGAAACACCATATATTTT. Protein: CASSRTGTLGNTIYF.

This chain connects TRBV5-4 to TRBJ2-5, with unresolved D. Per the germline V gene, CDR1 is SGHNT and CDR2 is YYREEE (reference sequence). V was shortened by 4 bases and J by 0 bases, with 10 bases between the two germline ends. The CDR3 is 14 residues long. CDR3 nucleotides: TGTGCCAGCAGCCTGGCTTGGAACCAAGAGACCCAGTACTTC. It yields the protein CASSLAWNQETQYF.

The V call is TRBV9, the J call TRBJ1-2; weak D call: TRBD1 (6 bases). Trimming took 0 bases from V and 2 from J, leaving 17 bases between them. CDR1 is SGDLS, CDR2 YYNGEE, per germline. This CDR3 contains 17 residues. CDR3 protein: CASSVGLAAGENYGYTF. CDR3 in DNA: TGTGCCAGCAGCGTAGGCCTAGCGGCAGGGGAAAACTATGGCTACACCTTC.

This chain joins TRBV4-1 and TRBJ2-1; 8 nucleotides match TRBD2. The J segment lost 4 bases and the V segment lost 1 base, leaving 9 bases of the junction unmatched. The CDR3 spans 17 residues. Looked up from germline, CDR1 is MGHRA and CDR2 is YSYEKL. CDR3 sequence: CASSQVPAAGAYNEQFF. Written as DNA, the CDR3 is TGCGCCAGCAGCCAAGTGCCCGCAGCGGGGGCATACAATGAGCAGTTCTTC.

The V gene is TRBV21-1, the J gene TRBJ1-2; the table gives TRBD1 as D, unverified against the DNA. TRBV21-1 is an annotated pseudogene. This CDR3 contains 16 residues. This CDR3 reads CASSKRVTGRNYGYTF. The CDR3 coding sequence is TGTGCCAGCAGCAAAAGGGTAACAGGAAGAAACTATGGCTACACCTTC.

J is TRBJ1-4 and V is TRBV7-8; 7 nucleotides line up with TRBD1. The CDR3 is made up of 22 amino acids. Germline loops: CDR1 SGHVS, CDR2 FQNEAQ. Trimming removed 5 bases from V and 3 bases from J; junction bases left unmatched: 27. The CDR3 region has the DNA TGTGCCAGCAGCCCGACAGGGATCCGAGGCAGTCGACTGGGCCACTCTAATGAAAAACTGTTTTTT. Translating it yields CASSPTGIRGSRLGHSNEKLFF.

The chain combines TRBV2 with TRBJ2-5; 7 nucleotides align to TRBD2. Germline lookup yields CDR1 SNHLY and CDR2 FYNNEI. V dropped 5 bases and J dropped 1; count of bases not matched to a gene: 13. The CDR3 length is 17 residues. DNA for the CDR3: TGTGCCAGCAGTCCGAATAGGGGAGGGGCTGCCCAAGAGACCCAGTACTTC. Translated, it gives CASSPNRGGAAQETQYF.

V usage is TRBV28 and J usage is TRBJ1-1; TRBD1 matches 7 bases. Germline lookup yields CDR1 MDHEN and CDR2 SYDVKM. The CDR3 is 12 residues long. The ends lost 5 bases at V and 3 bases at J; junction bases unmatched: 0. CDR3 coding DNA: TGTGCCAGCAGTGACAGGGACACTGAAGCTTTCTTT. The encoded protein is CASSDRDTEAFF.

This rearrangement joins TRBV6-5 to TRBJ1-6; D call uncertain. Germline values: CDR1 MNHEY, CDR2 SVGAGI. Trimming removed 0 bases from V and 9 bases from J, with 6 bases in between. The CDR3 length is 13 residues. The CDR3 DNA is TGTGCCAGCAGTTACTCGACCTCTTCACCCCTCCACTTT. Translating it yields CASSYSTSSPLHF.

V usage is TRBV27 and J usage is TRBJ2-5, with D uncertain. With 5 bases removed from V and 5 bases from J, the gap between germline ends came to 12 bases. CDR3 length: 13 residues. Germline V gene sequence: CDR1 MNHEY, CDR2 SMNVEV (reference sequence). DNA of the CDR3: TGTGCCAGCAGTCCCCACACGTCCGAGACCCAGTACTTC. As protein: CASSPHTSETQYF.

V is TRBV29-1 and J is TRBJ1-1, with TRBD1 identical over 7 bases. Trimming removed 4 bases from V and 0 bases from J; junction bases left unmatched: 5. CDR3 length: 14 amino acids. CDR1 and CDR2 from the germline V gene are SQVTM and ANQGSEA. As DNA, the CDR3 is TGCAGCGTTGGGTTCCAGGGGGTGAACACTGAAGCTTTCTTT. This sequence encodes CSVGFQGVNTEAFF.

This chain joins TRBV19 and TRBJ1-6; tentatively, D is TRBD1 (6 bases). The CDR3 is 14 amino acids. The germline CDR1 and CDR2 sequences are LNHDA and SQIVND (reference sequence). V lost 8 bases, J lost 3 bases, and 11 bases lay in between. The CDR3 sequence: CASDGGRYNSPLHF. The CDR3 DNA sequence: TGTGCCAGTGATGGGGGCCGCTATAATTCACCCCTCCACTTT.

The chain couples TRBV5-1 to TRBJ2-6, with a possible D match to TRBD2 (5 bases). V was cut by 2 bases and J by 1 base, with 7 bases left in between. The CDR3 totals 15 residues. Germline CDR1 SGHRS, CDR2 YFSETQ. The chain's CDR3 is CASSFGDSGANVLTF. The CDR3 region has the DNA TGCGCCAGCAGCTTCGGGGATTCTGGGGCCAACGTCCTGACTTTC. The entire variable domain, with the rest obtained from reference TRBV5-1 and TRBJ2-6, is as follows: KAGVTQTPRYLIKTRGQQVTLSCSPISGHRSVSWYQQTPGQGLQFLFEYFSETQRNKGNFPGRFSGRQFSNSRSEMNVSTLELGDSALYLCASSFGDSGANVLTFGAGSRLTVL.

This rearrangement joins TRBV28 to TRBJ2-3, with D unresolved. V was clipped by 7 bases and J by 2 bases, with 10 bases between them. Looked up from germline, CDR1 is MDHEN and CDR2 is SYDVKM. The CDR3 is 13 amino acids. CDR3 amino acids: CASNDGNTDTQYF. DNA for the CDR3: TGTGCCAGCAACGACGGAAACACAGATACGCAGTATTTT.

The chain is built from TRBV29-1 and TRBJ2-7; 8 bases map to TRBD1. CDR1 SQVTM and CDR2 ANQGSEA come from the germline V gene. V shed 7 bases, J shed 7 bases, and the junction held 12 bases outside the gene matches. There are 13 residues in the CDR3. The CDR3 protein is CSADMTGAGEQYF. For the CDR3, the DNA is TGCAGCGCCGACATGACAGGGGCGGGGGAGCAGTACTTC.

The chain is built from TRBV6-5 and TRBJ1-2; D ambiguous. Trimming cost V 6 bases and J 2 bases, with 10 bases left between them. Per the germline V gene, CDR1 is MNHEY and CDR2 is SVGAGI. This CDR3 has 13 amino acids. CDR3 in DNA: TGTGCCAGCAGACCCCAGCAAAACTATGGCTACACCTTC. This sequence encodes CASRPQQNYGYTF.

This CDR3 is CASSEVGTGPTEAFF. CDR3 in DNA: TGTGCCAGCAGTGAAGTAGGAACAGGACCTACTGAAGCTTTCTTT. The V call is TRBV6-1, the J call TRBJ1-1; possibly TRBD1 for D (5 bases). The ends were cut back, 1 base at V and 5 bases at J, with 14 bases in the middle. The CDR3 is made up of 15 amino acids. From germline, CDR1 is MNHNS and CDR2 SASEGT.

This clone was recorded once. The same CDR3 also results from other DNA sequences found in this sample. The chain couples TRBV30 to TRBJ2-3; a weak D match, TRBD1 (6 bases). The CDR3 consists of 12 residues. From germline, CDR1 is GTSNPN and CDR2 SVGIG (reference sequence). Between the trimmed V and J ends, which lost 5 bases and 3 bases, there was a span of 9 bases. In nucleotides, the CDR3 is TGTGCCTGGGGGACACCGACAGATACGCAGTATTTT. This sequence encodes CAWGTPTDTQYF.

This clone has just one count. The CDR3, as DNA: TGCGCCAGCAGCCAGGAGGTCAACCTGAACACTGAAGCTTTCTTT. This codes for CASSQEVNLNTEAFF. This chain joins TRBV4-3 and TRBJ1-1; no definite D call. The CDR3 covers 15 residues. The germline V and J ends were trimmed by 3 bases and 0 bases, with 11 bases remaining between them. Germline lookup yields CDR1 LGHNA and CDR2 YSLEER.

The V and J genes are TRBV4-3 and TRBJ1-2, with TRBD1 matching 8 bases. Germline assignment: CDR1 LGHNA and CDR2 YSLEER. The CDR3 loop spans 15 amino acids. J lost 7 bases, V lost 0 bases, and 7 bases had no gene match. CDR3 sequence reads: CASSQEGTGLRGYTF. DNA for the CDR3: TGCGCCAGCAGCCAAGAGGGGACAGGTTTGCGTGGCTACACCTTC.

The chain joins TRBV5-6 to TRBJ2-3; a weak D match, TRBD1 (6 bases). V was cut by 2 bases and J by 2 bases, with 12 bases left in between. CDR3 length equals 15 residues. From germline, CDR1 is SGHDT and CDR2 YYEEEE. The CDR3 sequence is CASSLTGFLTDTQYF. The CDR3 region has the DNA TGTGCCAGCAGCTTAACAGGGTTTCTCACAGATACGCAGTATTTT.

This clone was picked up a small number of times. This chain links TRBV7-6 with TRBJ2-2; 8 bases match TRBD1. The CDR3 consists of 14 residues. Germline V gene sequence: CDR1 SGHVS, CDR2 FNYEAQ. The V and J ends lost 5 bases and 3 bases, in that order; junction bases with no gene match: 2. As DNA, the CDR3 is TGTGCCAGCAGCAAGGACAGGGACACCGGGGAGCTGTTTTTT. This codes for CASSKDRDTGELFF.

CDR3: CASQLSSGNTIYF. The CDR3 DNA reads as TGTGCCAGTCAGCTTAGTTCCGGGAACACCATATATTTT. This sequence joins TRBV7-2 and TRBJ1-3; D unresolved. CDR3 size: 13 residues. The V end was cut by 9 bases, the J end by 7 bases, with 16 bases between. Germline V gives CDR1 SGHTA, CDR2 FQGNSA.

The rearrangement joins TRBV30 to TRBJ1-5, with unresolved D. This CDR3 has 14 residues. Trimming cost V 2 bases and J 4 bases, with 12 bases left between them. Germline CDR1 GTSNPN, CDR2 SVGIG (reference sequence). CDR3 nucleotides: TGTGCCTGGAGTCACGGGCTCGAGAATCAGCCCCAGCATTTT. Residues: CAWSHGLENQPQHF.

The V gene is TRBV2, the J gene TRBJ1-2; D gene uncertain. The length of the CDR3 is 14 residues. V was pared by 3 bases and J by 4 bases, with 12 bases between. In germline, CDR1 is SNHLY, CDR2 FYNNEI. CDR3 sequence (DNA): TGTGCCAGCAGTGAGCAAGAGACCATCTATGGCTACACCTTC. This sequence encodes CASSEQETIYGYTF.

The V gene is TRBV10-3, the J gene TRBJ2-1, with D possibly matching TRBD2 (7 bases). CDR3 length equals 14 residues. Germline CDR1 reads ENHRY; CDR2 reads SYGVKD. V lost 4 bases and J lost 5, with 12 bases in between. CDR3 in amino acids: CAISGGGGNNEQFF. The CDR3 coding sequence is TGTGCCATCAGTGGAGGGGGGGGAAACAATGAGCAGTTCTTC.

CDR3 DNA sequence: TGTGCCAGCAGCGCTGATCCCGGGTACACTGAAGCTTTCTTT. It translates to CASSADPGYTEAFF. The chain recombines TRBV9 with TRBJ1-1; no definite D call. The CDR3 contains 14 residues. The V gene's germline CDR1 is SGDLS and CDR2 YYNGEE. V was pared by 3 bases and J by 3 bases, with 12 bases between. Using reference TRBV9 and TRBJ1-1 for the parts outside the CDR3, the full variable domain is DSGVTQTPKHLITATGQRVTLRCSPRSGDLSVYWYQQSLDQGLQFLIQYYNGEERAKGNILERFSAQQFPDLHSELNLSSLELGDSALYFCASSADPGYTEAFFGQGTRLTVV.

This chain joins TRBV5-1 and TRBJ2-1, with 8 positions matching TRBD1. The CDR3 runs to 15 residues. The V and J ends lost 1 base and 5 bases, in that order; junction bases with no gene match: 5. CDR1 SGHRS and CDR2 YFSETQ come from the germline V gene. The DNA for the CDR3 is TGCGCCAGCAGCTTGACGGACAGGGAAAACAATGAGCAGTTCTTC. Translating gives CASSLTDRENNEQFF. Full variable domain (remainder filled in from reference TRBV5-1 and TRBJ2-1): KAGVTQTPRYLIKTRGQQVTLSCSPISGHRSVSWYQQTPGQGLQFLFEYFSETQRNKGNFPGRFSGRQFSNSRSEMNVSTLELGDSALYLCASSLTDRENNEQFFGPGTRLTVL.